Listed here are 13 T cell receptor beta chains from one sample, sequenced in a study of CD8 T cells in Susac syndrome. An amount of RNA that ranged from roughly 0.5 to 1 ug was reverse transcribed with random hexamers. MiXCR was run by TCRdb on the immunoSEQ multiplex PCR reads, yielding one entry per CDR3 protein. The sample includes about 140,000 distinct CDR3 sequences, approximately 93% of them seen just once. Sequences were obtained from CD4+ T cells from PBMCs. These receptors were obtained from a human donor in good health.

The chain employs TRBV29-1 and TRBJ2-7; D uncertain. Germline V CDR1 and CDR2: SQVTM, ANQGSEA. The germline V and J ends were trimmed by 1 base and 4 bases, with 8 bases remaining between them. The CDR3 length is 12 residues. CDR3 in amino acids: CSVEVQPYEQYF. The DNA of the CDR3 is TGCAGCGTTGAAGTCCAGCCTTACGAGCAGTACTTC.

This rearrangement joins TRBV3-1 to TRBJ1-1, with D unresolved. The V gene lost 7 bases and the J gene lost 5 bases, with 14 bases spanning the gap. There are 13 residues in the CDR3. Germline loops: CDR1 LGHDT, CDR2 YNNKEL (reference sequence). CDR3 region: CASNVAGWTEAFF. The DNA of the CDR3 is TGTGCCAGCAACGTAGCTGGGTGGACTGAAGCTTTCTTT.

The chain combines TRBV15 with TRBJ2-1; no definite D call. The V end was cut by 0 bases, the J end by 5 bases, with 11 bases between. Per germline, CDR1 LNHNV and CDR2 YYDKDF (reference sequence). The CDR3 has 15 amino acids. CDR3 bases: TGTGCCACCAGCAGAGATTTTGAGCGAAACAATGAGCAGTTCTTC. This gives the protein CATSRDFERNNEQFF. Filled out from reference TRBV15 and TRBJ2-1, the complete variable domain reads DAMVIQNPRYQVTQFGKPVTLSCSQTLNHNVMYWYQQKSSQAPKLLFHYYDKDFNNEADTPDNFQSRRPNTSFCFLDIRSPGLGDTAMYLCATSRDFERNNEQFFGPGTRLTVL.

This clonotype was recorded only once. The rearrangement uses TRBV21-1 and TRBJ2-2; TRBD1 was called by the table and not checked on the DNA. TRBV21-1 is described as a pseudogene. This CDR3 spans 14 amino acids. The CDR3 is CARILRGDGGELFF. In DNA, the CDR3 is TGTGCCAGGATCCTCAGGGGAGACGGCGGGGAGCTGTTTTTT.

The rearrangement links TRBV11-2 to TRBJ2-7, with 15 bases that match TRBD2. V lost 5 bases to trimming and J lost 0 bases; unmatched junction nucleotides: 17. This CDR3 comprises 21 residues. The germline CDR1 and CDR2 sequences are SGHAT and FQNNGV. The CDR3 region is CASSPFGTSGRRTYSSYEQYF. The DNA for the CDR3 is TGTGCCAGCAGCCCATTTGGGACTAGCGGGAGGCGTACCTACTCCTCCTACGAGCAGTACTTC.

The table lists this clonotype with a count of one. The CDR3 region has the DNA TGTGCCAGCACCCCGGGGGGGGAGCTGTTTTTT. Amino acid sequence: CASTPGGELFF. The chain has TRBV2 and TRBJ2-2; TRBD2 might be the D (5 bases). The CDR3 consists of 11 residues. V shed 7 bases and J shed 8 bases, with 8 bases lying between them. Germline assignment: CDR1 SNHLY and CDR2 FYNNEI. The full variable domain, rest sourced from reference TRBV2 and TRBJ2-2, is EPEVTQTPSHQVTQMGQEVILRCVPISNHLYFYWYRQILGQKVEFLVSFYNNEISEKSEIFDDQFSVERPDGSNFTLKIRSTKLEDSAMYFCASTPGGELFFGEGSRLTVL.

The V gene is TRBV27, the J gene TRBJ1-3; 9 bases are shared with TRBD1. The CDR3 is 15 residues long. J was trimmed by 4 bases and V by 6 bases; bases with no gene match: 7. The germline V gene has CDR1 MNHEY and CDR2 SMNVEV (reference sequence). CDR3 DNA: TGTGCCAGCAGACCAGGTGGACAGGGGGGAAACACCATATATTTT. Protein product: CASRPGGQGGNTIYF.

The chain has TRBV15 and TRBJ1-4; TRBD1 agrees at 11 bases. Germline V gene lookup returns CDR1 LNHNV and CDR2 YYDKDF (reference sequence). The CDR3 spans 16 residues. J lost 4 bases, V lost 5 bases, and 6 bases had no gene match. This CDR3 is CATSGQGAGFNEKLFF. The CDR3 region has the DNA TGTGCCACCAGCGGACAGGGGGCCGGTTTTAATGAAAAACTGTTTTTT.

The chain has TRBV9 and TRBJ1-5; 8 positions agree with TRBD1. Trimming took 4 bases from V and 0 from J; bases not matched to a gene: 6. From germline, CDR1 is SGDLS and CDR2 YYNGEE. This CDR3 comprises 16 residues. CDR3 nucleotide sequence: TGTGCCAGCAGCTCCGGACAGGGCGCTAGCAATCAGCCCCAGCATTTT. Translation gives CASSSGQGASNQPQHF.

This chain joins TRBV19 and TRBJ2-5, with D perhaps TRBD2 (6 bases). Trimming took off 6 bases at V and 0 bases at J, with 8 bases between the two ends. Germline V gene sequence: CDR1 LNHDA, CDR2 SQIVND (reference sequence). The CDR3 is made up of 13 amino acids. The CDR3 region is CASSGTYQETQYF. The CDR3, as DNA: TGTGCCAGTAGCGGGACTTACCAAGAGACCCAGTACTTC.

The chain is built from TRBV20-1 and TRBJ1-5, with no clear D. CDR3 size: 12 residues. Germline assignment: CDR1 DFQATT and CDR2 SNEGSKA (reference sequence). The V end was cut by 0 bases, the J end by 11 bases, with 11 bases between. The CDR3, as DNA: TGCAGTGCTAGAGAAGGTGTGGGGTCCCAGCATTTT. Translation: CSAREGVGSQHF.

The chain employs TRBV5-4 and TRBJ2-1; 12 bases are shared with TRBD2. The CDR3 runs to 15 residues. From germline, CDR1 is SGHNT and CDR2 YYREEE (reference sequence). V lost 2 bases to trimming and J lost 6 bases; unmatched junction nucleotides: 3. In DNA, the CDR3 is TGTGCCAGCAGCTTCAGGACTAGCGGGATCAATGAGCAGTTCTTC. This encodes CASSFRTSGINEQFF.

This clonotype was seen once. As DNA, the CDR3 is TGCAGTGCGACCCGACTAGCGGGACTCACAGATACGCAGTATTTT. It codes for CSATRLAGLTDTQYF. This chain connects TRBV20-1 to TRBJ2-3; TRBD2 matches at 11 bases. CDR1 and CDR2 (germline): DFQATT, SNEGSKA (reference sequence). CDR3 length equals 15 residues. Unmatched junction bases numbered 7, after V lost 6 bases and J lost 2 bases.